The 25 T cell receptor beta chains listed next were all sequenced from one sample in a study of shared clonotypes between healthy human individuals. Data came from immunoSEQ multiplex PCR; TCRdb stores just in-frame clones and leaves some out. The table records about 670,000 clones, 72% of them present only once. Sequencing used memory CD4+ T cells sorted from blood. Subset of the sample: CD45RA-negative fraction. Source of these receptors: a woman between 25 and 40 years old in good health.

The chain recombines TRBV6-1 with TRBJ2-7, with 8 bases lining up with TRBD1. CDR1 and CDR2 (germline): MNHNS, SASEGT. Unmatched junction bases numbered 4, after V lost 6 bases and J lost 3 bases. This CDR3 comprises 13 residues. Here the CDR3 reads CASRNGQGYEQYF. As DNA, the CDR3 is TGTGCCAGCAGAAACGGACAGGGCTACGAGCAGTACTTC.

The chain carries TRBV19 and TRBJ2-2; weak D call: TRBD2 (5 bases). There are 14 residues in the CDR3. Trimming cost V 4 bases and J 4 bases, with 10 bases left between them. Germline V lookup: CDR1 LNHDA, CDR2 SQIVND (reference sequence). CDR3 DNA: TGTGCCAGTAGTACAGCGGAGCTCACCGGGGAGCTGTTTTTT. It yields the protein CASSTAELTGELFF.

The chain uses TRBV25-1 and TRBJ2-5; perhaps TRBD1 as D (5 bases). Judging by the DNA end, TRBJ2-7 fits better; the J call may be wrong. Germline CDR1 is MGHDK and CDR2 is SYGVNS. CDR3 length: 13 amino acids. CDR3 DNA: TGTGCCAGCAGTGAACAGGGCTCCTACGAGCAGTACTTC. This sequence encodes CASSEQGSYEQYF.

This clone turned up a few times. Here the CDR3 DNA reads TGTGCCAGCTCAACGGGACATTCCTACGAGCAGTACTTC. Amino acid sequence: CASSTGHSYEQYF. J is TRBJ2-7 and V is TRBV18; D possibly corresponds to TRBD1 (6 bases). V shed 5 bases and J shed 1 base, with 9 bases lying between them. This CDR3 has 13 amino acids. Germline assignment: CDR1 KGHSH and CDR2 LQKENI.

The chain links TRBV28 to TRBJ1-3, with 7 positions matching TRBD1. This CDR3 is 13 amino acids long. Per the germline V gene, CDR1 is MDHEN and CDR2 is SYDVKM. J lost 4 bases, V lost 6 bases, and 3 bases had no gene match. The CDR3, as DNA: TGTGCCAGCAGGCGACAGGGAGGAAACACCATATATTTT. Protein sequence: CASRRQGGNTIYF.

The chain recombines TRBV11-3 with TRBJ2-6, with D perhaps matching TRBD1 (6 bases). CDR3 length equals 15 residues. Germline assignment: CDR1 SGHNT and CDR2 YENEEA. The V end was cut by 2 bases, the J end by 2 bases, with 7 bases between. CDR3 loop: CASSLTGTGANVLTF. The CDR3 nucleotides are TGTGCCAGCAGCTTAACAGGGACTGGGGCCAACGTCCTGACTTTC.

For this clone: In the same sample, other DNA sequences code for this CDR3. Here the CDR3 DNA reads TGCGCCAGCAGCTTGGCCCAGGGCACAGATACGCAGTATTTT. The encoded protein is CASSLAQGTDTQYF. The J gene is TRBJ2-3, the V gene TRBV5-1; no clear D. V was pared by 0 bases and J by 1 base, with 6 bases between. Germline loops: CDR1 SGHRS, CDR2 YFSETQ. The CDR3 has 14 residues. The variable domain in full, completed from reference TRBV5-1 and TRBJ2-3, reads KAGVTQTPRYLIKTRGQQVTLSCSPISGHRSVSWYQQTPGQGLQFLFEYFSETQRNKGNFPGRFSGRQFSNSRSEMNVSTLELGDSALYLCASSLAQGTDTQYFGPGTRLTVL.

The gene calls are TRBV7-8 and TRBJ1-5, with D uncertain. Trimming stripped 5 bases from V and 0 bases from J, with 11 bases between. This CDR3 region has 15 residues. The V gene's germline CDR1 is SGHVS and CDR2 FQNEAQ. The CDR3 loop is CASSKGRDSNQPQHF. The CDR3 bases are TGTGCCAGCAGCAAAGGGCGAGATAGCAATCAGCCCCAGCATTTT.

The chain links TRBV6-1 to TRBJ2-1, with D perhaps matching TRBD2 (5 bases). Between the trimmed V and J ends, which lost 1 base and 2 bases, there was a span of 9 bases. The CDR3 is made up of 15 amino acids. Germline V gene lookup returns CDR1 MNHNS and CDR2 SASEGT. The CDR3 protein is CASSEGTWPYNEQFF. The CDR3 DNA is TGTGCCAGCAGTGAAGGGACTTGGCCCTACAATGAGCAGTTCTTC.

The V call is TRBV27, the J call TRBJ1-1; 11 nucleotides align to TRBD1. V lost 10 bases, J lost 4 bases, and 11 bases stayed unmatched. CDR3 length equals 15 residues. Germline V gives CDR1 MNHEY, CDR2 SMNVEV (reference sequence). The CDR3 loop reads CATRWDRGFGTEAFF. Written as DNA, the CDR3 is TGTGCCACCCGTTGGGACAGGGGGTTTGGCACTGAAGCTTTCTTT.

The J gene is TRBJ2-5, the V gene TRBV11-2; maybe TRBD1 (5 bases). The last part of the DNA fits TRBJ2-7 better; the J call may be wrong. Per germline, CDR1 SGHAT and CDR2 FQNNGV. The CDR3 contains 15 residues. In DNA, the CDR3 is TGTGCCAGCAGCTTAGATCTACAGGAAAGCTACGAGCAGTACTTC. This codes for CASSLDLQESYEQYF.

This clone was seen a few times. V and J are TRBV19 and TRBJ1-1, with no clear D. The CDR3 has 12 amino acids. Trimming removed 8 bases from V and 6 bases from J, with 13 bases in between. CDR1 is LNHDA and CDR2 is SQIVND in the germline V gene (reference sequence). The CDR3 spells CASGEGGSEAFF. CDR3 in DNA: TGTGCCAGTGGGGAGGGCGGATCTGAAGCTTTCTTT.

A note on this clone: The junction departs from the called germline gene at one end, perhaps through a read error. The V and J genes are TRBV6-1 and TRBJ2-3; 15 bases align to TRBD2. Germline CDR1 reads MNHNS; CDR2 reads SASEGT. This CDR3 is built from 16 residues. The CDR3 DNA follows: TGTGCCAGCAGAGAAGGACTAGCGGGAGGGCTAGATACGCAGTATTTT. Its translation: CASREGLAGGLDTQYF.

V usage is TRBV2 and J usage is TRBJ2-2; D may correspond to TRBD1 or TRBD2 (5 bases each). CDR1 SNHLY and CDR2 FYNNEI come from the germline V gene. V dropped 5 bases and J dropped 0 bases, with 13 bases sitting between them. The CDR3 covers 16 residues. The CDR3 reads CASSTYLGANTGELFF. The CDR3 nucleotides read TGTGCCAGCAGTACGTATTTGGGGGCGAACACCGGGGAGCTGTTTTTT.

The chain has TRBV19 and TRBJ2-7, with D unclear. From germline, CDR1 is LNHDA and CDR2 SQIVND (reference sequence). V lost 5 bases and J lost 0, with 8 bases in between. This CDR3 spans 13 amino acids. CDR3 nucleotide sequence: TGTGCCAGTAGTGATTACGCCTCCTACGAGCAGTACTTC. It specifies CASSDYASYEQYF.

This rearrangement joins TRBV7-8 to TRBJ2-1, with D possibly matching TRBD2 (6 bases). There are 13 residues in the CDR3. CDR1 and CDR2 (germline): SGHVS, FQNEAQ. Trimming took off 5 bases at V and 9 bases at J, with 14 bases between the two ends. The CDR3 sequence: CASSLRGVVEQFF. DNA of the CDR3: TGTGCCAGCAGCCTGCGGGGCGTAGTTGAGCAGTTCTTC.

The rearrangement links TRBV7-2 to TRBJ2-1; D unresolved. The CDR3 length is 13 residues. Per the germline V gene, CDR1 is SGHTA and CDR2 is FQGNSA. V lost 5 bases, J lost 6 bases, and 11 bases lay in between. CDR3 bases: TGTGCCAGCAGCCCCCCGTGGTCCAATGAGCAGTTCTTC. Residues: CASSPPWSNEQFF. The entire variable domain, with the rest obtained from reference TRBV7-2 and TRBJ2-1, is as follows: GAGVSQSPSNKVTEKGKDVELRCDPISGHTALYWYRQSLGQGLEFLIYFQGNSAPDKSGLPSDRFSAERTGGSVSTLTIQRTQQEDSAVYLCASSPPWSNEQFFGPGTRLTVL.

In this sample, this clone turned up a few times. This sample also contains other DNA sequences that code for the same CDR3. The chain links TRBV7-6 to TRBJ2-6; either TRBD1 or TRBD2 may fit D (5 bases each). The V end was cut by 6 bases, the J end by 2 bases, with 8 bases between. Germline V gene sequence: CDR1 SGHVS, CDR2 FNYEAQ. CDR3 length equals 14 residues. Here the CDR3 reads CASRRGAGANVLTF. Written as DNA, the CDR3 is TGTGCCAGCAGACGAGGGGCTGGGGCCAACGTCCTGACTTTC.

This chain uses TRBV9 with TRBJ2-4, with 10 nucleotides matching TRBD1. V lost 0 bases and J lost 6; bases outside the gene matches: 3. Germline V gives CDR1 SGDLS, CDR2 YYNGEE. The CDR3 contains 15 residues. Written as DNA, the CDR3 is TGTGCCAGCAGCGTAGGGGACAGGGGAGCAAACATTCAGTACTTC. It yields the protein CASSVGDRGANIQYF.

This CDR3 is CASSPSGDHSNQPQHF. Here the CDR3 DNA reads TGCGCCAGCAGCCCCTCCGGAGACCATAGCAATCAGCCCCAGCATTTT. The V and J genes are TRBV5-1 and TRBJ1-5; D call uncertain. V shed 4 bases and J shed 0 bases, with 14 bases lying between them. Germline CDR1 SGHRS, CDR2 YFSETQ. CDR3 length: 16 residues.

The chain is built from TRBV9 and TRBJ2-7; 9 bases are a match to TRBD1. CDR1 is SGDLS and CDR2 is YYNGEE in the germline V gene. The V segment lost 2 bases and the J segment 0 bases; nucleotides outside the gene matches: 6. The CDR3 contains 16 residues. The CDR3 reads CASSVGQGLSSYEQYF. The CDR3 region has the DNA TGTGCCAGCAGCGTGGGACAGGGCCTAAGCTCCTACGAGCAGTACTTC.

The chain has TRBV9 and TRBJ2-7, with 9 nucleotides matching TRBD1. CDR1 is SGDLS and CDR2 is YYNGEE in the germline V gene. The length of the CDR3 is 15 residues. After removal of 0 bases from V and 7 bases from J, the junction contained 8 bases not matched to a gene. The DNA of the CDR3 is TGTGCCAGCAGCGTAGATGGGACAGGGCGAGGGGAGCAGTACTTC. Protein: CASSVDGTGRGEQYF.

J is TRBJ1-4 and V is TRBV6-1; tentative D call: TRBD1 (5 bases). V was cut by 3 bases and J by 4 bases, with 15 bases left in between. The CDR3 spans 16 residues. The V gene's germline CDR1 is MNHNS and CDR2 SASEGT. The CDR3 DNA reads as TGTGCCAGCAGTGACCCCCCACAGGCGCTTAATGAAAAACTGTTTTTT. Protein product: CASSDPPQALNEKLFF.

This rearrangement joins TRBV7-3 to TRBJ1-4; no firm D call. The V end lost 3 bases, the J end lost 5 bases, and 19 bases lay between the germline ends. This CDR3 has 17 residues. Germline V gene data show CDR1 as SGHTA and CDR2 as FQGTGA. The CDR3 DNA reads TGTGCCAGCAGCTTTGGGTCAGCCCGCGCCTTGAATGAAAAACTGTTTTTT. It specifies CASSFGSARALNEKLFF.

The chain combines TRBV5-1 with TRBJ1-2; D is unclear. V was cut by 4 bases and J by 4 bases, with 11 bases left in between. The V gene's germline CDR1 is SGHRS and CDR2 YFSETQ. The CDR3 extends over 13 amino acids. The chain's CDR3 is CASSPQPPYGYTF. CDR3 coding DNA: TGCGCCAGCAGCCCACAGCCTCCCTATGGCTACACCTTC.